This T cell receptor (beta chain) originates from a study of shared clonotypes between healthy human individuals. Naive CD8 isolation took CD45RO-negative cells positively selected for CCR7 and excluded terminally differentiated effector memory CD45RA+ cells. This CDR3 has 14 amino acids. Per the germline V gene, CDR1 is SEHNR and CDR2 is FQNEAQ (reference sequence). V lost 5 bases, J lost 0 bases, and 7 bases lay in between. Generated by immunoSEQ multiplex PCR, the TCRdb table keeps only in-frame clones and is missing some. The data show around 560,000 clones, approximately 95% seen once. This clone is a singleton in its sample.

This chain links TRBV7-9 with TRBJ1-4, with D unclear. The sequencing input was naive CD8+ T cells sorted from blood. The sequence derives from a woman between 25 and 40 years old in good health. The CDR3, as DNA: TGTGCCAGCAGCCCCAGCCCAACTAATGAAAAACTGTTTTTT. Its protein is CASSPSPTNEKLFF.